This T cell receptor (beta chain) was found in a study of blood T cells in healthy people across ages. A second 7 to 11 cycle PCR used barcoded and J-beta primers. Sequencing yielded, for each sample, at least 3 million paired-end reads carrying CDR3. TCRdb recomputed calls from the 5' RACE reads with MiXCR, one row per CDR3 protein. The sample contains some 920,000 distinct CDR3 sequences, 51% of which appear only once. This CDR3 contains 14 residues. Germline V gene sequence: CDR1 GTSNPN, CDR2 SVGIG (reference sequence). Trimming left V 0 bases short and J 0 bases short, with 6 bases between. The sequence came from a woman between 55 and 75 years old in good health. The material sequenced was blood. The rearrangement uses TRBV30 and TRBJ1-5; D not certain. The CDR3 DNA follows: TGTGCCTGGAGTGTGGACCGTAGCAATCAGCCCCAGCATTTT. Amino acid sequence: CAWSVDRSNQPQHF.